This T cell receptor (beta chain) was sequenced during a study of cytotoxic CD8 clonotypes in ibrutinib-treated CLL (dated by TCRdb to the early 2020s). In terms of the full investigation: The cohort had about ten relapsed/refractory and approximately 15 treatment-naive patients; roughly 18 were IGHV unmutated. Partial responses were observed in around 25 patients and complete responses in 2; after a median follow-up of around 68 months, remission was maintained in approximately 14 patients and progression was observed in some twelve. Samples at response were collected after a median of about 13 months of treatment, with a range of about 6 to 40 months. Samples averaged approximately 260,000 productive templates and more than 85,000 productive rearrangements. Of the roughly 86 participants in the trial, roughly 25 had longitudinal samples available. Cryopreserved peripheral blood mononuclear cells were collected before treatment, at response, and at either disease progression or sustained remission. Paper-wide results and their limitations: Clonality increased at ibrutinib response, stayed stable in sustained remission, and fell back toward baseline at progression. Lymph node repertoires were not examined, and the timing of sampling was not matched between patients in sustained remission and those whose disease progressed. Public clonotypes were rare and either contracted or stayed stable during treatment, and the rise in clonality at ibrutinib response reflected the expansion of private clonotypes. At baseline, clonality was higher than in age-matched healthy donors and showed a strong correlation with circulating CD8+ T-cell counts.

The goal of deep resolution MiSeq sequencing was a depth between 1 in 1 million and 1 in 200,000 T cells, and coverage averaged 10x per clonotype. TCR beta libraries were generated with the immunoSEQ hsTCRB Kit. The paper's data handling went like this. ImmunoSEQ Data Assistant and ImmunoSEQ Analyzer were used for data analysis, and V, D and J genes were assigned according to IMGT definitions. Clonality, with values ranging from 0 to 1, was calculated as one minus the normalized Shannon entropy of productive rearrangement frequencies. Only overrepresented clonotypes making up at least 0.05% of the repertoire of each patient were included in the public clonotype analysis. Approximately 13 age-matched healthy donor repertoires from immuneACCESS served as clonality controls. What TCRdb holds here is the immuneACCESS table cut down to in-frame rearrangements. Part of the clones is not present; checked against another copy, under half of the missing clones reflect an unresolved V gene, and the others are unexplained. D and trimming were read from the DNA, whereas the V and J calls and clone size are those reported in that table. The sample yields approximately 300,000 clones; about 77% were counted once. The ten largest clones capture roughly 6.3% of the sample.

With regard to this clone: It has no known antigen specificity. The record has no base qualities; no much larger clone is one base away.

Approximately 2 micrograms of genomic DNA were extracted from cryopreserved PBMCs for TCR beta library preparation. Longitudinal blood samples from CLL patients on ibrutinib monotherapy underwent high-throughput TCR beta sequencing. The patients were enrolled in a single-center, open-label phase 2 trial of ibrutinib monotherapy. CDR1 and CDR2, looked up from the germline V gene (reference sequence), are DFQATT and SNEGSKA. From cysteine to phenylalanine, the CDR3 is 11 amino acids long. Only CDR3 DNA remains: 33 bases, in frame from the first base. At the junction V is shortened by 3 bases and J by 7 bases, with 9 bases in between.

Sequenced material: PBMCs, taken before ibrutinib treatment. The receptor comes from a human donor with chronic lymphocytic leukemia. The V and J genes are TRBV20-1 and TRBJ1-2; TRBD1 might be the D gene, on 6 matching bases. The DNA is as follows: TGCAGTGCTAGGGGGGCGCGTGGCTACACCTTC. Protein translation: CSARGARGYTF.